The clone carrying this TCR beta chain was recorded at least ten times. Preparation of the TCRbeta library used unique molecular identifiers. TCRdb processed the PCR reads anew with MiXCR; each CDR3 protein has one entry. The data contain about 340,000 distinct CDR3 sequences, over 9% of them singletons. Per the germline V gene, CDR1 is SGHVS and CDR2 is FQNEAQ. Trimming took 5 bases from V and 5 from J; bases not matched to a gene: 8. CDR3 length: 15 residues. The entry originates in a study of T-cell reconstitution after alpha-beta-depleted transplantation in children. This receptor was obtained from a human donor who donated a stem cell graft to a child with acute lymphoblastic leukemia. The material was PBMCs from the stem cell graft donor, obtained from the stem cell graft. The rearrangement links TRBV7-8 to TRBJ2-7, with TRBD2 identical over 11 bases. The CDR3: CASSLGRTSGHEQYF. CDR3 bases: TGTGCCAGCAGCCTAGGACGGACTAGCGGGCACGAGCAGTACTTC.